This T cell receptor (beta chain) was observed in a study of blood T cell repertoires in COVID-19. Sequencing used immunoSEQ multiplex PCR; TCRdb keeps in-frame clones, though not all of them. The sample lists 200,000 to 250,000 clones; roughly 90% were seen once. Between the trimmed V and J ends, which lost 4 bases and 2 bases, there was a span of 15 bases. Germline V gives CDR1 SGHDN, CDR2 FVKESK. The CDR3 covers 15 residues. This sequence originates from a woman aged 40 to 55 who had recovered from COVID-19. Sequenced material: peripheral blood. The V gene is TRBV14, the J gene TRBJ2-7, with D tentatively TRBD2 (5 bases). CDR3: CASSLYLGETYEQYF. CDR3 DNA: TGTGCCAGCAGCCTCTACCTCGGGGAGACCTACGAGCAGTACTTC.